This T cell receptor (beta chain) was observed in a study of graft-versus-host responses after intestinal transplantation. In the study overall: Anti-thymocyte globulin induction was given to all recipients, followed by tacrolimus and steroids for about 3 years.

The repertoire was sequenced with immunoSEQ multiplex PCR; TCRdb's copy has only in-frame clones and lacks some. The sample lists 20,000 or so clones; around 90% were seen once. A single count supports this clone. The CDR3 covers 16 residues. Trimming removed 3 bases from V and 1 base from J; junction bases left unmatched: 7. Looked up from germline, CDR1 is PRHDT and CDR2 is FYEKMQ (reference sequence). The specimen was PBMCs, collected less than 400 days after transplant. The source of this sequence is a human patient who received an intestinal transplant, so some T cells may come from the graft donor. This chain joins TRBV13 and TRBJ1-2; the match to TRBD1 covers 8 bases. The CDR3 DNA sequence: TGTGCCAGCAGCTTGCAGGGGGCCCCTAATAACTATGGCTACACCTTC. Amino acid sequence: CASSLQGAPNNYGYTF.